This section outlines one TCR beta chain sequence together with its context. Which antigen it targets is not known. No clone much larger than this one lies a single base away; base qualities are absent. Using the deep immunoSEQ assay, TCR CDR3 regions were amplified from genomic DNA by multiplex PCR. Extracted genomic DNA from each cell subset was distributed evenly across all wells of several immunoSEQ 96-well plates, and each plate was treated as a replicate. For sorted subsets, each replicate PCR was loaded with 200 ng genomic DNA, equivalent to 25,000 to 35,000 T cell genomes. The purified libraries were quantified using a Qubit 3.0 fluorometer, sized with a Bioanalyzer 2100, and then quantified again using the KAPA Library Quantification kit. Each immunoSEQ 96-well plate was sequenced on its own single-read 150-cycle Illumina NextSeq 550 flow cell. For the original study's pipeline: Because the immunoSEQ output included only junctional sequences and no quality scores, the filtering could not be the same as the filtering used for full-length reads. To assign V/J genes and CDR3, sequences were annotated using PyIR, a Python wrapper for IgBLAST v1.9, with IMGT germline references. Reads were removed for weak V/J assignments (E-value above 1e-6), missing CDR3, stop codons, out-of-frame junctions, or ambiguous translated residues. V3J clonotypes were defined as sequences sharing an identical inferred V gene, J gene, and CDR3 amino acid sequence. To compute the percentage overlap between repertoires, the number of shared unique clonotypes was divided by the size of the smaller repertoire. RTK rarefaction, the Chao1 estimator, and Recon v2.1 estimates of unobserved clonotypes were used to assess repertoire richness. OLGA was used to compute generation probabilities for all TCRbeta clonotypes that the gDNA method yielded from a handful of donors. What TCRdb holds here is the immuneACCESS table cut down to in-frame rearrangements. Part of the clones is not present; checked against another copy, under half of the missing clones reflect an unresolved V gene, and the others are unexplained. V, J and clone size reflect that table, while D and trimming were determined from the DNA. This sample lists some 2,400,000 clones; nearly 97% were detected once. The ten most abundant clones make up approximately 0.13% of the sample.

The data were obtained in a study of shared clonotypes between healthy human individuals (dated by TCRdb to 2018 to 2020). The study in broad terms: Three men and a couple of women, aged 18 to 49 years, made up the cohort. For each donor, three plates each were used for CD4 naive and CD4 memory, two plates were used for CD8 naive, and one plate was used for CD8 memory. To estimate repertoire size and how much clonotype sharing occurs between individuals, the study deeply sequenced the blood TCR repertoires of five healthy adults. To increase sequencing depth and limit assay-specific biases, TCR repertoire library preparation and sequencing were carried out by different laboratories using diverse techniques. Each donor's leukapheresis produced roughly between roughly 0.85 and 9.5 billion PBMCs. Study-wide conclusions, independent of this receptor: Sampling was restricted to blood, and TCR repertoires in tissues likely differ from the TCR repertoires found in blood. The small number of donors limited the genetic and exposure-history diversity represented. Compared with non-shared clonotypes, clonotypes shared by all four sorted-subset donors had higher generation probabilities. Across a handful of donors, 4.5% to 6.5% of naive CD4, around 3.5% of naive CD8, about 2.3% of memory CD4, and under 0.45% of memory CD8 clonotypes were shared. Rarefaction of sorted-subset datasets indicated incomplete sequencing despite the large sequencing depth. Pairwise subsampling led to the expectation that sequencing depth would affect the degree of clonotype sharing among donors. Larger estimated clonotype richness was generally found for naive subsets than for memory subsets.

Healthy HIV-negative adults with no recently reported acute infections or vaccinations were included as donors. Every donor was a Caucasian adult living in Nashville, Tennessee, USA. CD4+ T cells were enriched through magnetic negative selection, after which naive cells were positively selected on CD45RA and the remaining negative fraction served as the memory subset. Blood was collected by leukapheresis, and PBMCs were isolated by Ficoll-Histopaque density gradient centrifugation and then cryopreserved in liquid nitrogen vapor phase. Analytical flow cytometry was used to check the purity and quantity of every magnetically sorted T cell population. Genomic DNA was isolated from every sorted fraction and measured by UV absorbance on a Nanodrop 2000c. In the germline V gene, CDR1 corresponds to LGHNA and CDR2 to YNFKEQ. The germline ends are 10 bases apart after V is trimmed by 3 bases and J by 4 bases. From cysteine to phenylalanine, the CDR3 is 13 amino acids long. Here the CDR3 DNA is all that survives: 39 bases in frame from base 1.

Sequences were obtained from naive CD4+ T cells sorted from blood. The cell subset or site label of this sample denotes: CD45RA+ positively selected. The clonotype comes from a man between 18 and 35 years old in good health. The chain joins TRBV4-2 to TRBJ2-7, and perhaps TRBD2 as D gene, on 5 matching bases. The sequenced DNA: TGTGCCAGCAGCCACTTTAGCGAATACGAGCAGTACTTC. Its product reads: CASSHFSEYEQYF.